A selection of T cell receptor beta chains follows, all from one sample in a study of CD4 T cells in relation to SARS-CoV-2 and coronaviruses. Antigen specificity for these receptors is unknown. TCRdb's copy holds only in-frame clones and misses some; the assay was immunoSEQ multiplex PCR. The sample has under 35,000 clones; 75% to 80% are singletons. Input material: CD4+ T cells from PBMCs, cultured in vitro. All receptors come from a human donor in good health. CDR3s include the opening cysteine and the closing phenylalanine or tryptophan. A D gene is named only where the DNA matches it firmly. Size is omitted from some rows. Given values are once, few, many or a class for expanded clones.

d_call: -; v_call: TRBV7-9; clone_size: -; j_call: TRBJ2-2; cdr3_aa: CASSPLGGGAGELFF; cdr3_nt: TGTGCCAGCAGCCCTCTAGGAGGGGGGGCCGGGGAGCTGTTTTTT
d_call: -; v_call: TRBV12-2; clone_size: -; j_call: TRBJ2-2; cdr3_aa: CASRLVWVTGELFF; cdr3_nt: TGTGCAAGTCGCTTAGTCTGGGTCACCGGGGAGCTGTTTTTT
d_call: TRBD2; v_call: TRBV6-5; clone_size: few; j_call: TRBJ2-1; cdr3_aa: CASTHLAGGNNEQFF; cdr3_nt: TGTGCCAGCACCCACCTAGCGGGAGGTAACAATGAGCAGTTCTTC
d_call: -; v_call: TRBV7-9; clone_size: once; j_call: TRBJ2-2; cdr3_aa: CASRPPGLSPSGGGELFF; cdr3_nt: TGTGCCAGCAGACCCCCCGGGCTCTCCCCCTCCGGGGGCGGGGAGCTGTTTTTT
d_call: -; v_call: TRBV7-2; clone_size: -; j_call: TRBJ2-1; cdr3_aa: CASSSSSGPGRNEQFF; cdr3_nt: TGTGCCAGCAGCTCCTCGAGCGGGCCCGGTCGGAATGAGCAGTTCTTC
d_call: -; v_call: TRBV19; clone_size: -; j_call: TRBJ1-3; cdr3_aa: CASSMPGHAGNTIYF; cdr3_nt: TGTGCCAGTAGTATGCCCGGACACGCTGGAAACACCATATATTTT
d_call: TRBD1; v_call: TRBV7-2; clone_size: -; j_call: TRBJ1-5; cdr3_aa: CASSLGTGIGVSF; cdr3_nt: TGTGCCAGCAGCTTAGGGACAGGGATTGGGGTCTCCTTT
d_call: -; v_call: TRBV19; clone_size: -; j_call: TRBJ1-2; cdr3_aa: CASSIAGDHGYGYTF; cdr3_nt: TGTGCCAGTAGTATAGCCGGGGACCATGGGTATGGCTACACCTTC
d_call: -; v_call: TRBV14; clone_size: -; j_call: TRBJ2-5; cdr3_aa: CASSQRGVETQYF; cdr3_nt: TGTGCCAGCAGCCAGAGAGGAGTAGAGACCCAGTACTTC
d_call: TRBD2; v_call: TRBV3-1/TRBV3-2; clone_size: -; j_call: TRBJ2-1; cdr3_aa: CASSHSTSGGVEQFF; cdr3_nt: TGTGCCAGCAGCCATAGCACTAGCGGGGGGGTTGAGCAGTTCTTC
d_call: TRBD2; v_call: TRBV30; clone_size: -; j_call: TRBJ2-2; cdr3_aa: CACRRGARNIGELFF; cdr3_nt: TGTGCCTGCCGGCGGGGGGCGCGGAATATAGGGGAGCTGTTTTTT
d_call: -; v_call: TRBV6-1; clone_size: -; j_call: TRBJ1-1; cdr3_aa: CASSDIRGVAEAFF; cdr3_nt: TGTGCCAGCAGTGACATTCGGGGTGTCGCTGAAGCTTTCTTT
d_call: TRBD1; v_call: TRBV7-2; clone_size: -; j_call: TRBJ1-2; cdr3_aa: CASSLPGQGYGYTF; cdr3_nt: TGTGCCAGCAGCTTACCAGGACAGGGATATGGCTACACCTTC
d_call: TRBD1; v_call: TRBV30; clone_size: -; j_call: TRBJ2-7; cdr3_aa: CAWDRGLAYEQYF; cdr3_nt: TGTGCCTGGGACAGGGGCCTAGCCTACGAGCAGTACTTC
d_call: TRBD1; v_call: TRBV9; clone_size: once; j_call: TRBJ1-1; cdr3_aa: CASSPRQGAITEAFF; cdr3_nt: TGTGCCAGCAGCCCTCGACAGGGGGCAATCACTGAAGCTTTCTTT
d_call: TRBD2; v_call: TRBV3-1/TRBV3-2; clone_size: few; j_call: TRBJ2-1; cdr3_aa: CASSKKTSGGPHNEQFF; cdr3_nt: TGTGCCAGCAGCAAGAAGACTAGCGGGGGGCCCCACAATGAGCAGTTCTTC
d_call: -; v_call: TRBV29-1; clone_size: -; j_call: TRBJ2-1; cdr3_aa: CSAQRPPGNEQFF; cdr3_nt: TGCAGCGCACAGAGGCCCCCCGGGAATGAGCAGTTCTTC
d_call: -; v_call: TRBV18; clone_size: -; j_call: TRBJ2-6; cdr3_aa: CASSPRGTGEAGANVLTF; cdr3_nt: TGTGCCAGCTCACCCCGGGGGACGGGTGAGGCTGGGGCCAACGTCCTGACTTTC
d_call: -; v_call: TRBV7-2; clone_size: -; j_call: TRBJ2-1; cdr3_aa: CASSLIGNEQFF; cdr3_nt: TGTGCCAGCAGCTTAATCGGGAATGAGCAGTTCTTC
d_call: TRBD2; v_call: TRBV6-5; clone_size: -; j_call: TRBJ2-7; cdr3_aa: CASRVRLAADEQYF; cdr3_nt: TGTGCCAGCAGAGTGAGACTAGCGGCAGACGAGCAGTACTTC
d_call: TRBD1; v_call: TRBV5-1; clone_size: few; j_call: TRBJ2-2; cdr3_aa: CASSFQGDTGELFF; cdr3_nt: TGCGCCAGCAGCTTCCAGGGGGACACCGGGGAGCTGTTTTTT
d_call: TRBD2; v_call: TRBV9; clone_size: -; j_call: TRBJ2-5; cdr3_aa: CASSVAGGGETQYF; cdr3_nt: TGTGCCAGCAGCGTGGCCGGGGGGGGAGAGACCCAGTACTTC
d_call: TRBD1; v_call: TRBV9; clone_size: few; j_call: TRBJ1-1; cdr3_aa: CASSTGGRLGTEAFF; cdr3_nt: TGTGCCAGCAGCACAGGGGGGCGGCTGGGCACTGAAGCTTTCTTT
d_call: TRBD2; v_call: TRBV7-9; clone_size: -; j_call: TRBJ2-6; cdr3_aa: CASSPGLAGALNVLTF; cdr3_nt: TGTGCCAGCAGCCCCGGACTAGCGGGAGCTCTCAACGTCCTGACTTTC
d_call: TRBD2; v_call: TRBV2; clone_size: -; j_call: TRBJ2-5; cdr3_aa: CASGETSGRETQYF; cdr3_nt: TGTGCCAGCGGAGAGACTAGCGGGAGGGAGACCCAGTACTTC
d_call: -; v_call: TRBV21-1; clone_size: -; j_call: TRBJ2-7; cdr3_aa: CASSIGTSGGYEQYF; cdr3_nt: TGTGCCAGCAGCATTGGGACTAGCGGGGGCTACGAGCAGTACTTC
d_call: -; v_call: TRBV9; clone_size: large; j_call: TRBJ2-7; cdr3_aa: CASSVGTGLNEQYF; cdr3_nt: TGTGCCAGCAGCGTAGGAACAGGGTTAAACGAGCAGTACTTC
d_call: -; v_call: TRBV25-1; clone_size: -; j_call: TRBJ2-3; cdr3_aa: CASRGGIITDTQYF; cdr3_nt: TGTGCCAGCAGGGGCGGGATAATCACAGATACGCAGTATTTT
d_call: -; v_call: TRBV7-9; clone_size: -; j_call: TRBJ1-3; cdr3_aa: CASRLEGNTIYF; cdr3_nt: TGTGCCAGCAGACTAGAAGGAAACACCATATATTTT
d_call: TRBD2; v_call: TRBV4-3; clone_size: -; j_call: TRBJ2-7; cdr3_aa: CASSQDLPVGLAGIRYEQYF; cdr3_nt: TGCGCCAGCAGCCAAGATCTCCCCGTAGGGCTAGCGGGTATTCGGTACGAGCAGTACTTC
d_call: -; v_call: TRBV2; clone_size: -; j_call: TRBJ1-4; cdr3_aa: CASRRVGGDGEKLFF; cdr3_nt: TGTGCCAGCAGGCGGGTGGGGGGCGACGGTGAAAAACTGTTTTTT
d_call: -; v_call: TRBV5-8; clone_size: few; j_call: TRBJ1-1; cdr3_aa: CASSYNRNTEAFF; cdr3_nt: TGTGCCAGCAGCTATAACAGGAACACTGAAGCTTTCTTT
d_call: TRBD1; v_call: TRBV5-1; clone_size: -; j_call: TRBJ2-3; cdr3_aa: CASILGTGGADTQYF; cdr3_nt: TGCGCCAGCATACTAGGGACAGGGGGAGCAGATACGCAGTATTTT
d_call: TRBD2; v_call: TRBV4-2; clone_size: -; j_call: TRBJ2-1; cdr3_aa: CASSQGLAGGGGWNEQFF; cdr3_nt: TGTGCCAGCAGCCAAGGGTTAGCGGGGGGAGGGGGATGGAATGAGCAGTTCTTC
d_call: TRBD1; v_call: TRBV18; clone_size: -; j_call: TRBJ1-3; cdr3_aa: CASSTSGTVSGNTIYF; cdr3_nt: TGTGCCAGCTCAACATCTGGGACAGTCTCTGGAAACACCATATATTTT
d_call: TRBD1; v_call: TRBV9; clone_size: -; j_call: TRBJ2-5; cdr3_aa: CASSVTGGWETQYF; cdr3_nt: TGTGCCAGCAGCGTAACAGGGGGCTGGGAGACCCAGTACTTC
d_call: TRBD2; v_call: TRBV6-2/TRBV6-3; clone_size: -; j_call: TRBJ2-2; cdr3_aa: CASSYSPSGRSGELFF; cdr3_nt: TGTGCCAGCAGTTACAGTCCTAGCGGGAGATCGGGGGAGCTGTTTTTT
d_call: -; v_call: TRBV14; clone_size: -; j_call: TRBJ2-1; cdr3_aa: CASSPGSGNEQFF; cdr3_nt: TGTGCCAGCAGCCCAGGTTCCGGCAATGAGCAGTTCTTC
d_call: -; v_call: TRBV6-5; clone_size: few; j_call: TRBJ1-2; cdr3_aa: CASSYERGDYGYTF; cdr3_nt: TGTGCCAGCAGTTACGAAAGGGGAGACTATGGCTACACCTTC
d_call: -; v_call: TRBV30; clone_size: -; j_call: TRBJ2-1; cdr3_aa: CAWSIGTGDNEQFF; cdr3_nt: TGTGCCTGGAGTATTGGGACGGGCGACAATGAGCAGTTCTTC
d_call: TRBD1; v_call: TRBV10-3; clone_size: few; j_call: TRBJ1-3; cdr3_aa: CAISLQGAPGNTIYF; cdr3_nt: TGTGCCATCAGCTTACAGGGGGCGCCTGGAAACACCATATATTTT
d_call: -; v_call: TRBV7-9; clone_size: few; j_call: TRBJ1-1; cdr3_aa: CASSLAPGVAFF; cdr3_nt: TGTGCCAGCAGCTTAGCCCCCGGGGTGGCTTTCTTT
d_call: -; v_call: TRBV2; clone_size: -; j_call: TRBJ2-5; cdr3_aa: CASRGRGETQYF; cdr3_nt: TGTGCCAGCAGGGGGCGGGGAGAGACCCAGTACTTC
d_call: TRBD1; v_call: TRBV3-1/TRBV3-2; clone_size: few; j_call: TRBJ1-4; cdr3_aa: CASSPTTGVGTEKLFF; cdr3_nt: TGTGCCAGCAGCCCAACTACAGGGGTGGGTACTGAAAAACTGTTTTTT
d_call: TRBD2; v_call: TRBV5-4; clone_size: -; j_call: TRBJ2-1; cdr3_aa: CASSRGGSQRDEQFF; cdr3_nt: TGTGCCAGCAGCCGGGGGGGCTCCCAGAGGGATGAGCAGTTCTTC
d_call: TRBD2; v_call: TRBV6-2/TRBV6-3; clone_size: -; j_call: TRBJ2-1; cdr3_aa: CASSGRGGRDEQFF; cdr3_nt: TGTGCCAGCAGTGGGCGCGGGGGGCGCGATGAGCAGTTCTTC
d_call: -; v_call: TRBV28; clone_size: -; j_call: TRBJ1-1; cdr3_aa: CASSPPGTEAFF; cdr3_nt: TGTGCCAGCAGCCCCCCAGGGACTGAAGCTTTCTTT
d_call: TRBD1; v_call: TRBV5-1; clone_size: few; j_call: TRBJ1-2; cdr3_aa: CASSPRQGGDGYTF; cdr3_nt: TGCGCCAGCAGCCCAAGACAGGGGGGGGATGGCTACACCTTC
d_call: -; v_call: TRBV3-1/TRBV3-2; clone_size: -; j_call: TRBJ1-6; cdr3_aa: CASSLNRAYNSPLHF; cdr3_nt: TGTGCCAGCAGCCTTAACAGGGCCTATAATTCACCCCTCCACTTT
d_call: -; v_call: TRBV12-5; clone_size: -; j_call: TRBJ2-3; cdr3_aa: CASGQGDSTADTQYF; cdr3_nt: TGTGCTAGTGGTCAAGGGGACTCCACGGCAGATACGCAGTATTTT
d_call: -; v_call: TRBV18; clone_size: -; j_call: TRBJ2-2; cdr3_aa: CASSLRQVHTGELFF; cdr3_nt: TGTGCCAGCTCACTTAGACAGGTCCACACCGGGGAGCTGTTTTTT
d_call: -; v_call: TRBV5-1; clone_size: -; j_call: TRBJ2-3; cdr3_aa: CASSLGGGQSTTDTQYF; cdr3_nt: TGCGCCAGCAGCTTGGGGGGCGGGCAGTCCACGACAGATACGCAGTATTTT
d_call: TRBD1; v_call: TRBV5-7; clone_size: -; j_call: TRBJ1-3; cdr3_aa: CASSLQGADGNTIYF; cdr3_nt: TGTGCCAGCAGCTTACAGGGGGCGGATGGAAACACCATATATTTT
d_call: -; v_call: TRBV6-5; clone_size: -; j_call: TRBJ2-2; cdr3_aa: CASSYSGKGNTGELFF; cdr3_nt: TGTGCCAGCAGTTACTCAGGAAAAGGTAACACCGGGGAGCTGTTTTTT
d_call: -; v_call: TRBV5-4; clone_size: -; j_call: TRBJ2-5; cdr3_aa: CASSLFGPQETQYF; cdr3_nt: TGTGCCAGCAGCTTGTTTGGACCCCAAGAGACCCAGTACTTC
d_call: TRBD2; v_call: TRBV7-3; clone_size: -; j_call: TRBJ2-2; cdr3_aa: CASSSTSGRTGELFF; cdr3_nt: TGTGCCAGCAGCTCAACTAGCGGGAGAACCGGGGAGCTGTTTTTT
d_call: -; v_call: TRBV4-1; clone_size: -; j_call: TRBJ2-2; cdr3_aa: CASSLRVLGTGELFF; cdr3_nt: TGCGCCAGCAGCCTCAGGGTTCTAGGGACCGGGGAGCTGTTTTTT
d_call: TRBD1; v_call: TRBV28; clone_size: -; j_call: TRBJ1-2; cdr3_aa: CASSSGQGHWYGYTF; cdr3_nt: TGTGCCAGCAGTTCGGGACAGGGACATTGGTATGGCTACACCTTC